The clone carrying this T cell receptor (beta chain) was detected only once. Its antigen is still unknown. Survey-level resolution applied to immunoSEQ assay v3.0. Produced via immunoSEQ multiplex PCR; TCRdb's table is partial and in-frame only. Of more than 25,000 clones in the sample, about 93% were seen once. This entry comes from a study of long-term antiretroviral therapy in people with HIV. Study outcomes and limitations: Increased diversity was seen after ART, yet it remained lower than in transplant donor controls.

Germline V lookup: CDR1 SGDLS, CDR2 YYNGEE. The V and J ends lost 3 bases and 6 bases respectively, with 12 bases between them. The CDR3 has 14 residues. The input for sequencing was unsorted PBMCs, taken roughly 6.3 years after starting antiretroviral therapy. The receptor was isolated from a woman aged 40-49 years with HIV. The J gene is TRBJ2-2, the V gene TRBV9; D may match TRBD1 or TRBD2 (5 bases each). CDR3 coding DNA: TGTGCCAGCAGCGCTCGACTGGGGGCCGGGGAGCTGTTTTTT. It specifies CASSARLGAGELFF.